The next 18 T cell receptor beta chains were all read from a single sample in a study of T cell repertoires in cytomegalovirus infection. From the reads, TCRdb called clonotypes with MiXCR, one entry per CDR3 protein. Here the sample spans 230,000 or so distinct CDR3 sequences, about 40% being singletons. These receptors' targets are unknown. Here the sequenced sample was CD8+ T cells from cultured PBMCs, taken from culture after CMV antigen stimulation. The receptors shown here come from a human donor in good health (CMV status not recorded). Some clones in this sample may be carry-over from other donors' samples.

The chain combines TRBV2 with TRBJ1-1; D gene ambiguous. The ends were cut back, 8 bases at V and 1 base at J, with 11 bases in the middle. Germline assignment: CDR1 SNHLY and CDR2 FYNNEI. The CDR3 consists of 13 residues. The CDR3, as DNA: TGTGCCAGCCCCCTTGGCGCGAACACTGAAGCTTTCTTT. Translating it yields CASPLGANTEAFF.

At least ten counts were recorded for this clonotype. The CDR3 DNA sequence: TGTGCCAGCAGCTCAGGACAGGGGGCCATCTTCGATGAGCAGTTCTTC. Amino acid sequence: CASSSGQGAIFDEQFF. The rearrangement uses TRBV7-6 and TRBJ2-1, with TRBD1 matching over 11 bases. Germline loops: CDR1 SGHVS, CDR2 FNYEAQ. V shed 4 bases, J shed 8 bases, and the junction held 10 bases outside the gene matches. The CDR3 has 16 amino acids.

CDR3 in amino acids: CASSGRGRGEAFF. CDR3 coding DNA: TGTGCCAGTAGTGGAAGGGGGCGAGGTGAAGCTTTCTTT. The rearrangement uses TRBV19 and TRBJ1-1; 7 nucleotides line up with TRBD1. Losses at the gene ends were 5 bases for V and 7 bases for J; bases not matched to a gene: 7. The germline V gene has CDR1 LNHDA and CDR2 SQIVND (reference sequence). This CDR3 contains 13 residues.

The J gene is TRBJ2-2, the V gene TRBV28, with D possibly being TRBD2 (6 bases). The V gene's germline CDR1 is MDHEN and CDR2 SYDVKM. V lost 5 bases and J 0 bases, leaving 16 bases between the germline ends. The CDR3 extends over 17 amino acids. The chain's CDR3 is CASSIHPAGTNTGELFF. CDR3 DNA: TGTGCCAGCAGTATACACCCGGCGGGGACGAACACCGGGGAGCTGTTTTTT.

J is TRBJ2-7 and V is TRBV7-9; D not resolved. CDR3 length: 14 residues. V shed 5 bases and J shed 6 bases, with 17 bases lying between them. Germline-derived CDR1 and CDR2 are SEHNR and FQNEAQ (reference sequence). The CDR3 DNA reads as TGTGCCAGCAGCCCGGGTCACCCCCAGTCCGAGCAGTACTTC. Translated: CASSPGHPQSEQYF.

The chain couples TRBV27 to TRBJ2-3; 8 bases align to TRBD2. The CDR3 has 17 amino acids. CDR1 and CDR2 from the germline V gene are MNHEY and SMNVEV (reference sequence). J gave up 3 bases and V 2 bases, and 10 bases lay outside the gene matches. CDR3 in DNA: TGTGCCAGCAGTTTAAAGCCTAGCGGGTTAGAAACAGATACGCAGTATTTT. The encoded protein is CASSLKPSGLETDTQYF.

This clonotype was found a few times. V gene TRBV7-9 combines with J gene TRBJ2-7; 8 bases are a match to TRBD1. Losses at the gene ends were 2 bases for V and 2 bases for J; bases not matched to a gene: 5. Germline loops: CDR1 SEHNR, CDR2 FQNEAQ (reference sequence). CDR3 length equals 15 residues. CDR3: CASSLTGQEAYEQYF. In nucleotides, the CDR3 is TGTGCCAGCAGCTTAACGGGACAGGAAGCCTACGAGCAGTACTTC.

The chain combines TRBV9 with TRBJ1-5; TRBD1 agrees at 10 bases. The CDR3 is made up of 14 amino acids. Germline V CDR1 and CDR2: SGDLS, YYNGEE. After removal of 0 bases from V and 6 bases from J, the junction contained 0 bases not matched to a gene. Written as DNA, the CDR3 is TGTGCCAGCAGCGTAGGGACAGGGGGTCAGCCCCAGCATTTT. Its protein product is CASSVGTGGQPQHF.

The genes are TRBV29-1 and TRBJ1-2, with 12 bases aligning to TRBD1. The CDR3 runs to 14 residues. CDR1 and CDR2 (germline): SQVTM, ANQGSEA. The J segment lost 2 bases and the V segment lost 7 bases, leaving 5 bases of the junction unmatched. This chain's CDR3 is CSAGDRGPNYGYTF. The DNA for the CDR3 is TGCAGCGCCGGGGACAGGGGGCCCAACTATGGCTACACCTTC.

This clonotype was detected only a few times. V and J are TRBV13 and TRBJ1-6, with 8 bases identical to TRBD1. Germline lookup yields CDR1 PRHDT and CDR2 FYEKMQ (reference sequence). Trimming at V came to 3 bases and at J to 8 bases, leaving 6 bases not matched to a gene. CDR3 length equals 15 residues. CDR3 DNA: TGTGCCAGCAGCTTCCAGGGGGCCCCCGATTCACCCCTCCACTTT. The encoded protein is CASSFQGAPDSPLHF.

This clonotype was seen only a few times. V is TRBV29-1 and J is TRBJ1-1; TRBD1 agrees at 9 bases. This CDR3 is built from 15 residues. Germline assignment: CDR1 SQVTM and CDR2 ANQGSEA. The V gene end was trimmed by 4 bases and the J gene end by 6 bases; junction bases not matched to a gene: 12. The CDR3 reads CSVVLPGQGWSEAFF. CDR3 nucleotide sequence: TGCAGCGTTGTATTACCGGGACAGGGATGGTCTGAAGCTTTCTTT.

The CDR3 nucleotides are TGTGCCAGCAGCACCACAGAGAACACTGAAGCTTTCTTT. Protein sequence: CASSTTENTEAFF. The V call is TRBV12-3 or TRBV12-4, the J call TRBJ1-1, with D unresolved. CDR3 length: 13 residues. V was clipped by 6 bases and J by 1 base, with 9 bases between them.

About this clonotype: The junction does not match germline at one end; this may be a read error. The CDR3 loop is CASSLAGGGTQAFF. Here the CDR3 DNA reads TGTGCCAGCAGCTTAGCCGGGGGAGGCACTCAAGCTTTCTTT. The chain employs TRBV7-3 and TRBJ1-1; a possible D gene is TRBD1 (5 bases). This CDR3 spans 14 amino acids. The V gene's germline CDR1 is SGHTA and CDR2 FQGTGA.

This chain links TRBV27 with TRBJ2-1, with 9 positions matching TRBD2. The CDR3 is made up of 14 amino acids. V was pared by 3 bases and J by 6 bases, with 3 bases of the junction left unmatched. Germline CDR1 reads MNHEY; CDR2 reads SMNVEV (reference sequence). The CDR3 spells CASSFSGGFNEQFF. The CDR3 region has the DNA TGTGCCAGCAGTTTTAGCGGGGGCTTCAATGAGCAGTTCTTC.

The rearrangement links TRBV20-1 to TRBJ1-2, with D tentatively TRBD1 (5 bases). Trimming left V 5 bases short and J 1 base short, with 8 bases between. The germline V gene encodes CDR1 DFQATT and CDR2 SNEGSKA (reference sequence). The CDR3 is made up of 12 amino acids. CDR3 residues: CSASGINYGYTF. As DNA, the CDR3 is TGCAGTGCTTCAGGGATTAACTATGGCTACACCTTC.

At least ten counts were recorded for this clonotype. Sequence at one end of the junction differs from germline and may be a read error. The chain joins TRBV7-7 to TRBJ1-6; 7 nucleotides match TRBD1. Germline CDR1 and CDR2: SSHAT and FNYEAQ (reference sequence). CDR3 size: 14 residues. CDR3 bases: TGTGCTAGCAGCTCCGGACAGGATAATTCACCCCTCCACTTT. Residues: CASSSGQDNSPLHF.

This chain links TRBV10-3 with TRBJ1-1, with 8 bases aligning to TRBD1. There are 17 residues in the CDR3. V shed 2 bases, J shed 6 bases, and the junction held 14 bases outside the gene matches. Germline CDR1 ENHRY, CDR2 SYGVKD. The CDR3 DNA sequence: TGTGCCATCAGTGAGGCCGGGACAGGAATGGTCCGCCCTGAAGCTTTCTTT. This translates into CAISEAGTGMVRPEAFF.

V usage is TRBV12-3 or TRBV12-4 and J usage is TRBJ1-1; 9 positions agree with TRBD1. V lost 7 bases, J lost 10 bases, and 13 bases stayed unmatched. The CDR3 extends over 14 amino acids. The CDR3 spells CASIQGQGTLGAFF. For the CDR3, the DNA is TGTGCCAGCATCCAGGGACAGGGAACCCTTGGAGCTTTCTTT.